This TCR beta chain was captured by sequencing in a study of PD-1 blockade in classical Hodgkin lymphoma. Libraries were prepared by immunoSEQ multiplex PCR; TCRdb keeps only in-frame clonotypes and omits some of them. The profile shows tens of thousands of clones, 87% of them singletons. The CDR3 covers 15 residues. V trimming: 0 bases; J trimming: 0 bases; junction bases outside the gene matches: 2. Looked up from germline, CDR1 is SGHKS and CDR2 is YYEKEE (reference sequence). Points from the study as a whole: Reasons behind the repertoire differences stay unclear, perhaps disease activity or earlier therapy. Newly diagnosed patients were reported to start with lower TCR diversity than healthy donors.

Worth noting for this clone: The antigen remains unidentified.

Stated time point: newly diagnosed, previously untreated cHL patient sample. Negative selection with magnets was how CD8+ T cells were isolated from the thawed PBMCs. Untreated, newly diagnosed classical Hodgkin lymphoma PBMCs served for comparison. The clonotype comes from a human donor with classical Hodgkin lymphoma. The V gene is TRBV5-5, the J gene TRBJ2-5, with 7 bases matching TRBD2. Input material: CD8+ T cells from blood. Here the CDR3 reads CASSLEGGDQETQYF. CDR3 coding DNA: TGTGCCAGCAGCTTGGAGGGAGGGGACCAAGAGACCCAGTACTTC.